This T cell receptor (beta chain) was sequenced during a study of T cells in localized non-small cell lung cancer. Note on this clone: Its antigen remains unidentified.

V trimming: 4 bases; J trimming: 4 bases; junction bases outside the gene matches: 3. The CDR3 sequence is 14 residues long. The germline gives CDR1 SGHTS, CDR2 YDEGEE. Using immunoSEQ multiplex PCR, the repertoire was profiled, and TCRdb retains in-frame clones only, with some absent. The sample contains tens of thousands of clones, roughly four fifths of which appear only once. General observations from the study: Paired adjacent lung recovered a median around 60 of the top 100 tumor clones.

The chain joins TRBV5-8 to TRBJ1-5; the match to TRBD1 covers 9 bases. Source: peripheral blood, taken before any cancer treatment. The sequence derives from a male donor aged 60 or older with stage III squamous cell lung carcinoma. The CDR3 is CASSATGGNQPQHF. The CDR3 region has the DNA TGTGCCAGCAGCGCGACAGGGGGTAATCAGCCCCAGCATTTT.